This T cell receptor (beta chain) derives from a study of OX40 agonist ivuxolimab in advanced cancers. Overall study results and limits: Compared with CD4+, CD8+ T cells on average had more expanded clones. Some patients without response likewise showed low normalized clonal expansion.

Clones were sequenced by immunoSEQ multiplex PCR, and TCRdb holds only the in-frame ones, with some missing. The sample holds 95,000 to 100,000 clones; about 80% are singletons and the top ten take 1.4% to 1.5%. Of note for this clone: Its cognate antigen is unknown.

The CDR3 runs to 15 residues. The V gene end was trimmed by 4 bases and the J gene end by 7 bases; junction bases not matched to a gene: 9. In germline, CDR1 is SGHNT, CDR2 YYREEE (reference sequence). This clonotype was sampled from an adult with an advanced solid tumor such as melanoma, head and neck, liver or kidney cancer. The rearrangement joins TRBV5-4 to TRBJ2-3; 10 bases align to TRBD2. Sequencing was performed on CD4+ or CD8+ T cells sorted from blood, taken in a trial of the OX40 agonist ivuxolimab. The CDR3 sequence: CASSTGLAEDYTQYF. The CDR3 DNA is TGTGCCAGCAGCACTGGACTAGCGGAAGATTATACGCAGTATTTT.